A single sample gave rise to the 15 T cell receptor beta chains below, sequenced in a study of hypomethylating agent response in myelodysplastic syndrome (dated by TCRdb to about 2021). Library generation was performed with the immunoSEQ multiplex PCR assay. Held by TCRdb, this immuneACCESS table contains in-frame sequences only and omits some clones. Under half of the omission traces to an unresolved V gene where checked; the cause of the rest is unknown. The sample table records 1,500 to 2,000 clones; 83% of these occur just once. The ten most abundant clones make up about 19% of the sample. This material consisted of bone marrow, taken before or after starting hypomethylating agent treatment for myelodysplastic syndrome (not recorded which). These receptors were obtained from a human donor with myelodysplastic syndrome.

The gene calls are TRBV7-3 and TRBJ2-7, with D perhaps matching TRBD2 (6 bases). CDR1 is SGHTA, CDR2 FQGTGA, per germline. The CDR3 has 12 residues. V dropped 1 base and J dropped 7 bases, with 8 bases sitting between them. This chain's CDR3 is CASSLRGREQYF. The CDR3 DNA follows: TGTGCCAGCAGCTTAAGGGGGAGGGAGCAGTACTTC.

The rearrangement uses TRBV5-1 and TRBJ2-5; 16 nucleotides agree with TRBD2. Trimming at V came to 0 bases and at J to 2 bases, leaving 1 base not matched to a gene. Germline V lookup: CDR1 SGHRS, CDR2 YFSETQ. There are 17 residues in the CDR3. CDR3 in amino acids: CASSLGGLAGGQETQYF. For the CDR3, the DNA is TGCGCCAGCAGCTTGGGGGGACTAGCGGGGGGGCAAGAGACCCAGTACTTC.

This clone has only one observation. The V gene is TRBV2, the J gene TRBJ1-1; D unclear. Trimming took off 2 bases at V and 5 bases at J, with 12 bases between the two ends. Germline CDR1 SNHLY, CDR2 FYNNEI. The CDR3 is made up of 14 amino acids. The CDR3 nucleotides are TGTGCCAGCAGTGAATGGGCCTCGGGGACTGAAGCTTTCTTT. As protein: CASSEWASGTEAFF.

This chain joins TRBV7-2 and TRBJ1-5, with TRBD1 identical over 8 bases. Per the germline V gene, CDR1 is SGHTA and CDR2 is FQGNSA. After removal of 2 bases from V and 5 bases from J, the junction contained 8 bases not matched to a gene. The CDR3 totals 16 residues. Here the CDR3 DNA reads TGTGCCAGCAGCTTAATGGGGCAGGGGGCCCATCAGCCCCAGCATTTT. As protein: CASSLMGQGAHQPQHF.

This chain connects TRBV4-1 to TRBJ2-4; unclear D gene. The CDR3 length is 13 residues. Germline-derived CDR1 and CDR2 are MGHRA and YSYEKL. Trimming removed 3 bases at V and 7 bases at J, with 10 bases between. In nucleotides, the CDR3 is TGCGCCAGCAGCCATCCTCAGTGGAACATTCAGTACTTC. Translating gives CASSHPQWNIQYF.

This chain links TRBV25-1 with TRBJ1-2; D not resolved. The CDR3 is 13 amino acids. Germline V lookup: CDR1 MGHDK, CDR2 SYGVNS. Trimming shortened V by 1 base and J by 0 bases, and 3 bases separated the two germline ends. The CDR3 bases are TGTGCCAGCAGTGAATTCCCTAACTATGGCTACACCTTC. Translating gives CASSEFPNYGYTF.

In DNA form, the CDR3 reads TGTGCCAGCAGCTTAGTTTTAGGAGTTAATGAAAAACTGTTTTTT. Translation: CASSLVLGVNEKLFF. The V gene is TRBV11-2, the J gene TRBJ1-4; no clear D. Trimming cost V 1 base and J 4 bases, with 10 bases left between them. Looked up from germline, CDR1 is SGHAT and CDR2 is FQNNGV. The CDR3 length is 15 residues.

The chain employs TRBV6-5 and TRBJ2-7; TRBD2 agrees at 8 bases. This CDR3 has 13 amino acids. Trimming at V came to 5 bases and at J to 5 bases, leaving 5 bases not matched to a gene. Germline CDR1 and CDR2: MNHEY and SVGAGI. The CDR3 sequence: CASSTTSVDEQYF. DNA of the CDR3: TGTGCCAGCAGTACGACTAGCGTAGACGAGCAGTACTTC.

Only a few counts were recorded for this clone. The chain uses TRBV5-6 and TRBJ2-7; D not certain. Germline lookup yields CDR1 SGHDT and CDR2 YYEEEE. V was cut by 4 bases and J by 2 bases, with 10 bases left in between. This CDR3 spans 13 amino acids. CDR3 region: CASSRTRTYEQYF. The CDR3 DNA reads TGTGCCAGCAGCCGAACGAGGACCTACGAGCAGTACTTC.

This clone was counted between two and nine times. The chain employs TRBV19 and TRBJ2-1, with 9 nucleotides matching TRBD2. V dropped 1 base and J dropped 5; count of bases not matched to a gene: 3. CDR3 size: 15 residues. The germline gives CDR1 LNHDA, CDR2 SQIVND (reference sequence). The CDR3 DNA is TGTGCCAGTAGTATAGGGGCTAGCGGGAACAATGAGCAGTTCTTC. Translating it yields CASSIGASGNNEQFF.

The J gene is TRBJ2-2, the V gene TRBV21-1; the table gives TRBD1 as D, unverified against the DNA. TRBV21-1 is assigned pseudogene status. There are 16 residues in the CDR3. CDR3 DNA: TGTGCCAGCAGCTGTATGGACACAGGCTTGACCGGGGAGCTGTTTTTT. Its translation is CASSCMDTGLTGELFF.

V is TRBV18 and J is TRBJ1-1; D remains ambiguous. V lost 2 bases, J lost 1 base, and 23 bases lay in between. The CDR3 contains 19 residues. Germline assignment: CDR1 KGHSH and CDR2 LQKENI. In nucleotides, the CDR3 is TGTGCCAGCTCACCAACGGCGAACACACATGTGAGGGCGAACACTGAAGCTTTCTTT. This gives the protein CASSPTANTHVRANTEAFF.

The CDR3 nucleotides are TGTGCCAGCAGCCAACAGGGCCGCCTTCGGTATACGCAGTATTTT. The encoded protein is CASSQQGRLRYTQYF. The gene calls are TRBV2 and TRBJ2-3; D might be TRBD1 (6 bases). V was pared by 6 bases and J by 7 bases, with 20 bases between. The CDR3 sequence is 15 residues long. The germline V gene encodes CDR1 SNHLY and CDR2 FYNNEI. Complete variable domain (other parts from reference TRBV2 and TRBJ2-3): EPEVTQTPSHQVTQMGQEVILRCVPISNHLYFYWYRQILGQKVEFLVSFYNNEISEKSEIFDDQFSVERPDGSNFTLKIRSTKLEDSAMYFCASSQQGRLRYTQYFGPGTRLTVL.

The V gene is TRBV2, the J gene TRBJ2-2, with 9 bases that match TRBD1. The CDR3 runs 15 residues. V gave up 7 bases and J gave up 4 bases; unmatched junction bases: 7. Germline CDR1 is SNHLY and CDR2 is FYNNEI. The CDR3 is CASTPGQGGTGELFF. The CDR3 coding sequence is TGTGCCAGCACGCCGGGACAGGGCGGCACCGGGGAGCTGTTTTTT.

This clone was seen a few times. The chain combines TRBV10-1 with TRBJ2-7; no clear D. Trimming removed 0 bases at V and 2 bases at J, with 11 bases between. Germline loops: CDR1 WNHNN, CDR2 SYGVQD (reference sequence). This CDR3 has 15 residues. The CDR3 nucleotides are TGCGCCAGCAGTGAGTCGACTCAGTTACCCTACGAGCAGTACTTC. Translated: CASSESTQLPYEQYF.